A single sample is the source of the 9 T cell receptor beta chains below, sequenced in a study of T cells in Graves' hyperthyroidism and ophthalmopathy. The CDR3 regions of TCR beta were amplified from RNA transcripts. HTBI primers drove first-round RT-PCR of the TCR CDR3. TCRdb reanalysed the multiplex PCR reads using MiXCR and keeps one entry per CDR3 protein. Counted here are hundreds of thousands of distinct CDR3 sequences, 11% to 15% occurring once; the ten biggest clones make up 9.5% to 13%. Sample: blood. These receptors were obtained from a woman under 30 with Graves' hyperthyroidism.

This clonotype was counted only a few times. This chain joins TRBV5-1 and TRBJ2-2; D is perhaps TRBD2 (7 bases). The V end was cut by 4 bases, the J end by 6 bases, with 16 bases between. CDR3 size: 15 residues. Germline assignment: CDR1 SGHRS and CDR2 YFSETQ. The CDR3 spells CASSSGTLRPGELFF. The CDR3 DNA sequence: TGCGCCAGCAGCAGCGGGACACTCCGCCCCGGGGAGCTGTTTTTT.

The chain combines TRBV12-3 or TRBV12-4 with TRBJ1-1; D gene uncertain. This CDR3 contains 17 residues. V dropped 2 bases and J dropped 1 base, with 17 bases sitting between them. CDR3 loop: CASSLIQLRIKNTEAFF. The CDR3 DNA is TGTGCCAGCAGTTTAATACAGTTAAGAATTAAGAACACTGAAGCTTTCTTT.

This clonotype was found many times. CDR3 protein: CASSLRLDTDTQYF. Here the CDR3 DNA reads TGTGCCAGCAGTCTGCGTCTGGACACAGATACGCAGTATTTT. The chain employs TRBV28 and TRBJ2-3; D not resolved. Germline CDR1 is MDHEN and CDR2 is SYDVKM. V was trimmed by 5 bases and J by 2 bases, leaving 11 bases between them. The CDR3 has 14 residues.

This clonotype was observed at least ten times. The V call is TRBV20-1, the J call TRBJ1-1; tentatively, D is TRBD1 (6 bases). The V end lost 0 bases, the J end lost 4 bases, and 12 bases lay between the germline ends. CDR3 length: 14 amino acids. CDR1 is DFQATT, CDR2 SNEGSKA, per germline (reference sequence). The CDR3, as DNA: TGCAGTGCTAGAGAAGGGGGGGACCTCACTGAAGCTTTCTTT. It encodes CSAREGGDLTEAFF.

This clonotype was seen many times. V and J are TRBV2 and TRBJ1-2, with D possibly TRBD1 on 5 matching bases. V was pared by 7 bases and J by 7 bases, with 13 bases between. The CDR3 is 12 amino acids. CDR1 is SNHLY, CDR2 FYNNEI, per germline. As DNA, the CDR3 is TGTGCCAGCAATGAGCAGGGAGGTGGCTACACCTTC. This codes for CASNEQGGGYTF.

This clonotype appeared many times. The genes are TRBV19 and TRBJ2-3; 8 bases are a match to TRBD2. CDR1 is LNHDA and CDR2 is SQIVND in the germline V gene (reference sequence). Losses at the gene ends were 3 bases for V and 3 bases for J; bases not matched to a gene: 8. This CDR3 comprises 16 residues. The CDR3 nucleotides are TGTGCCAGTAGTATTCTTCCGGCGGGAGGAACAGATACGCAGTATTTT. Translation: CASSILPAGGTDTQYF.

The table lists this clonotype with many counts. This chain connects TRBV28 to TRBJ2-3; D gene unclear. The CDR3 covers 15 residues. The germline CDR1 and CDR2 sequences are MDHEN and SYDVKM. Between the trimmed V and J ends, which lost 3 bases and 0 bases, there was a span of 10 bases. CDR3 loop: CASSLRQTSTDTQYF. The CDR3 DNA follows: TGTGCCAGCAGTTTGAGGCAGACCAGCACAGATACGCAGTATTTT.

This clonotype was picked up a small number of times. The genes are TRBV4-1 and TRBJ2-7; D possibly corresponds to TRBD2 (6 bases). The CDR3 has 16 amino acids. V lost 1 base and J 0 bases, leaving 13 bases between the germline ends. CDR1 and CDR2 (germline): MGHRA, YSYEKL. CDR3 DNA: TGCGCCAGCAGCCAAGTTACTAGCAGAACCTCCTACGAGCAGTACTTC. Protein: CASSQVTSRTSYEQYF.

The table lists this clonotype with a few counts. The rearrangement uses TRBV2 and TRBJ1-5; possible D gene TRBD1, 6 bases. The V end lost 7 bases, the J end lost 3 bases, and 13 bases lay between the germline ends. This CDR3 region has 14 residues. Germline V lookup: CDR1 SNHLY, CDR2 FYNNEI. CDR3 loop: CASNRGADNQPQHF. In nucleotides, the CDR3 is TGTGCCAGCAACCGGGGGGCCGACAATCAGCCCCAGCATTTT. The full variable domain, rest sourced from reference TRBV2 and TRBJ1-5, is EPEVTQTPSHQVTQMGQEVILRCVPISNHLYFYWYRQILGQKVEFLVSFYNNEISEKSEIFDDQFSVERPDGSNFTLKIRSTKLEDSAMYFCASNRGADNQPQHFGDGTRLSIL.